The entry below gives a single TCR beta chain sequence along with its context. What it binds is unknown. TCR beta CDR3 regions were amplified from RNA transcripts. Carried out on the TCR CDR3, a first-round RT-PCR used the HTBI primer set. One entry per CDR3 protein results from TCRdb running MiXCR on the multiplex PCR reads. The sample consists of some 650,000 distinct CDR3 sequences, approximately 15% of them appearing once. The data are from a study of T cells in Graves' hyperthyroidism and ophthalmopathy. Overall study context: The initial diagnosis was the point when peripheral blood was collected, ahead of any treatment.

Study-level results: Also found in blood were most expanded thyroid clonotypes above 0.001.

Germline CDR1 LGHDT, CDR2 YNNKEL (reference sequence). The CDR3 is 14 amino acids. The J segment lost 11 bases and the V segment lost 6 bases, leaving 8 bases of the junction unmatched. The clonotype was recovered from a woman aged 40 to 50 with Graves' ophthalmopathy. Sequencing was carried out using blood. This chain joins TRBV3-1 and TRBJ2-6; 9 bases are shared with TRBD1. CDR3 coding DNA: TGTGCCAGCAGGAGACAGGGACAGGGAGACGTCCTGACTTTC. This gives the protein CASRRQGQGDVLTF.